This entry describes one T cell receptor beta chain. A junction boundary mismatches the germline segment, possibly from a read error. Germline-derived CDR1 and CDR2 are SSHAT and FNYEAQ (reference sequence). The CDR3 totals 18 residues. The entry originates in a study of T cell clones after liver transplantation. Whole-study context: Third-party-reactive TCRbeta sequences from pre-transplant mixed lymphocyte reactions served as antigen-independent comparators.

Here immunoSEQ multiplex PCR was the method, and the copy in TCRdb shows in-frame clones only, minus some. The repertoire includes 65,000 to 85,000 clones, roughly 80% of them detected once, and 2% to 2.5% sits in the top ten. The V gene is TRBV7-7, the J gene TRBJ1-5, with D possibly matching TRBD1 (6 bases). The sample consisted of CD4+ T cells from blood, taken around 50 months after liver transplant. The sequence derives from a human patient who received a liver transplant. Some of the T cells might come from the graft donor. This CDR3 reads CASSLVGWGAEGFQPQHF. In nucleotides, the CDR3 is TGTGCTAGCAGCTTAGTAGGTTGGGGGGCGGAGGGATTCCAGCCCCAGCATTTT. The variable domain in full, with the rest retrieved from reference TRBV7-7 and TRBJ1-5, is GAGVSQSPRYKVTKRGQDVTLRCDPISSHATLYWYQQALGQGPEFLTYFNYEAQPDKSGLPSDRFSAERPEGSISTLTIQRTEQRDSAMYRCASSLVGWGAEGFQPQHFGDGTRLSIL.